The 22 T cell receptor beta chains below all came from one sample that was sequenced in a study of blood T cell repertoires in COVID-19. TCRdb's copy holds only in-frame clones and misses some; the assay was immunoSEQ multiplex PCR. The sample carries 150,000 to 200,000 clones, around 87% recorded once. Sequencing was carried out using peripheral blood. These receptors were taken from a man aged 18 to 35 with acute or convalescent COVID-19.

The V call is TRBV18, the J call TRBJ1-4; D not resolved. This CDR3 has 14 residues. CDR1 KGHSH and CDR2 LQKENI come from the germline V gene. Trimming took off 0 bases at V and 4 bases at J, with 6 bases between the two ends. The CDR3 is CASSPPADNEKLFF. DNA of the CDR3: TGTGCCAGCTCACCACCGGCGGATAATGAAAAACTGTTTTTT. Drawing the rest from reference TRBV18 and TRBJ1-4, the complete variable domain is NAGVMQNPRHLVRRRGQEARLRCSPMKGHSHVYWYRQLPEEGLKFMVYLQKENIIDESGMPKERFSAEFPKEGPSILRIQQVVRGDSAAYFCASSPPADNEKLFFGSGTQLSVL.

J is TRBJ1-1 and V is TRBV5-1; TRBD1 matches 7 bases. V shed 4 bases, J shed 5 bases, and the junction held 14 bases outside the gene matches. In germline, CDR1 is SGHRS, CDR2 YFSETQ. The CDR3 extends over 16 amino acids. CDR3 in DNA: TGCGCCAGCAGCAGGTCCATACAGGGGAGCGGAACTGAAGCTTTCTTT. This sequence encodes CASSRSIQGSGTEAFF.

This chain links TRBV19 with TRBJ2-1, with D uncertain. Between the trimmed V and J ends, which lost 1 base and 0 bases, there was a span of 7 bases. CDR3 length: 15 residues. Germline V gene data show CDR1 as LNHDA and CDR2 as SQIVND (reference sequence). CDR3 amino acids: CASSIGWSSYNEQFF. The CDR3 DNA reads TGTGCCAGTAGTATAGGCTGGAGCTCCTACAATGAGCAGTTCTTC.

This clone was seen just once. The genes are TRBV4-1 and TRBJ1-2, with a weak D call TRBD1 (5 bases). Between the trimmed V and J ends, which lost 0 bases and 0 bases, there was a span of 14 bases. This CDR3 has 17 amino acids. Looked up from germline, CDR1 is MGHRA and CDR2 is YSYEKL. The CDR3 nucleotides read TGCGCCAGCAGCCAAGATAGGTTTGGGGGGACTAACTATGGCTACACCTTC. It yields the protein CASSQDRFGGTNYGYTF.

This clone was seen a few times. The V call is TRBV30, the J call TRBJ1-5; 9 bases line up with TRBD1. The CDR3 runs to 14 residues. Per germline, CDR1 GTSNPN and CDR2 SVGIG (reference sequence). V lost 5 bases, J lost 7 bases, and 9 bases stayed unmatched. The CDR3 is CAWSLGQGQQPQHF. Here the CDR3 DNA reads TGTGCCTGGTCCCTGGGACAGGGCCAACAGCCCCAGCATTTT.

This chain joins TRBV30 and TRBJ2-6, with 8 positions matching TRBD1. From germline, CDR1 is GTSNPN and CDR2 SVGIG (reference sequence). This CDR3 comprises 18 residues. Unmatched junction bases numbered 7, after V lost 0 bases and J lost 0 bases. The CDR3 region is CAWSVPGGQASGANVLTF. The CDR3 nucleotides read TGTGCCTGGAGTGTACCAGGGGGACAGGCCTCTGGGGCCAACGTCCTGACTTTC.

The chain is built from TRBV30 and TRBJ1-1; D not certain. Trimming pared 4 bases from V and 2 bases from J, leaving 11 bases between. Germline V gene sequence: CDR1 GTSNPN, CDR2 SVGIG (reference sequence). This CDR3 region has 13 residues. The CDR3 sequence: CAWTTPPNTEAFF. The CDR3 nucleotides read TGTGCCTGGACTACCCCTCCAAACACTGAAGCTTTCTTT.

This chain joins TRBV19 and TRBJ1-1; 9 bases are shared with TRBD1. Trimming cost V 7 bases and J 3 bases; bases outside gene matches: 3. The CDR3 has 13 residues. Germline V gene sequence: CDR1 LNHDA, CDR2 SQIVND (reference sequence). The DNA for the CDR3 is TGTGCCAGTAACGACAGGGGGGACACTGAAGCTTTCTTT. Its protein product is CASNDRGDTEAFF.

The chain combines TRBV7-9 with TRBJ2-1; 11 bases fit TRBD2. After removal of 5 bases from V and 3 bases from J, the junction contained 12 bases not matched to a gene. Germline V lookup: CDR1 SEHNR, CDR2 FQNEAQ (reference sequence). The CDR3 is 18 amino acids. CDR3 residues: CASSPGLAGVLSYNEQFF. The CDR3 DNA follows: TGTGCCAGCAGCCCAGGACTAGCGGGTGTTCTGAGCTACAATGAGCAGTTCTTC.

The CDR3 spells CAIRQGTTYNEQFF. CDR3 sequence (DNA): TGTGCCATCCGACAGGGGACCACATACAATGAGCAGTTCTTC. This chain joins TRBV10-3 and TRBJ2-1, with TRBD1 matching 8 bases. After removal of 8 bases from V and 4 bases from J, the junction contained 7 bases not matched to a gene. The CDR3 contains 14 residues. CDR1 and CDR2 (germline): ENHRY, SYGVKD.

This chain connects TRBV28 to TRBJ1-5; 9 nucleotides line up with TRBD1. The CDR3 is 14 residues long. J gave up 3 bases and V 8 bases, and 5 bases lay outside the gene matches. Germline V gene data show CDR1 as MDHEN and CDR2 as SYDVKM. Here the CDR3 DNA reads TGTGCCAGCTCAGGACAGGGGCCCAATCAGCCCCAGCATTTT. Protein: CASSGQGPNQPQHF.

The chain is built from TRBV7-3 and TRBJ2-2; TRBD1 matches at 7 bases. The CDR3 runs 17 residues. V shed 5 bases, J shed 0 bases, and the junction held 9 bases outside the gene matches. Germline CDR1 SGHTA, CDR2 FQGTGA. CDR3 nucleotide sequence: TGTGCCAGCAGCCGCGCGACAGGGTGGCCGAACACCGGGGAGCTGTTTTTT. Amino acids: CASSRATGWPNTGELFF.

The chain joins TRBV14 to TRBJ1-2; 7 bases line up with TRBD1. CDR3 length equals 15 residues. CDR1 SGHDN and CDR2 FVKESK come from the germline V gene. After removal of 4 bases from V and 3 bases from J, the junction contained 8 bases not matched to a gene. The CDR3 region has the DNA TGTGCCAGCAGCCTTACGGAGACAGGGTACTATGGCTACACCTTC. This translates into CASSLTETGYYGYTF.

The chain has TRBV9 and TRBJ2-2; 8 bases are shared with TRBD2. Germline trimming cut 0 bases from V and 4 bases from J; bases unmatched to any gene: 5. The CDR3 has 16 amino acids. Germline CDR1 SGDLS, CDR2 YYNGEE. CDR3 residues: CASSVGPAGVTGELFF. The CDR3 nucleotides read TGTGCCAGCAGCGTAGGCCCAGCGGGGGTCACCGGGGAGCTGTTTTTT.

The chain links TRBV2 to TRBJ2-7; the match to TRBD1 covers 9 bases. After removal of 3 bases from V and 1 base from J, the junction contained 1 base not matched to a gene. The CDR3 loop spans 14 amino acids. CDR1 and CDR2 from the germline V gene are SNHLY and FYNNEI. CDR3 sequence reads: CASSEDRGSYEQYF. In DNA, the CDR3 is TGTGCCAGCAGTGAGGACAGGGGATCCTACGAGCAGTACTTC. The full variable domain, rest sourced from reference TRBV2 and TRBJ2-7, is EPEVTQTPSHQVTQMGQEVILRCVPISNHLYFYWYRQILGQKVEFLVSFYNNEISEKSEIFDDQFSVERPDGSNFTLKIRSTKLEDSAMYFCASSEDRGSYEQYFGPGTRLTVT.

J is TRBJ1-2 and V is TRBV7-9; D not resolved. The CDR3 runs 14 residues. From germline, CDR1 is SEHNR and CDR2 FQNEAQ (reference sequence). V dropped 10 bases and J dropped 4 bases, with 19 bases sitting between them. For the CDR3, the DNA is TGTGCCACTTCCCCGAAAGGCGCGGGCTATGGCTACACCTTC. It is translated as CATSPKGAGYGYTF.

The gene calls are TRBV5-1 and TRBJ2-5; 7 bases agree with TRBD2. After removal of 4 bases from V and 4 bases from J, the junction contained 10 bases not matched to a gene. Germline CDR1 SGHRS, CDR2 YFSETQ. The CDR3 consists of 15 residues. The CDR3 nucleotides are TGCGCCAGCAGCCTACGACTAGCAGGAGTAGAGACCCAGTACTTC. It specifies CASSLRLAGVETQYF. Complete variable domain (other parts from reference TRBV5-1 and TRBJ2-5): KAGVTQTPRYLIKTRGQQVTLSCSPISGHRSVSWYQQTPGQGLQFLFEYFSETQRNKGNFPGRFSGRQFSNSRSEMNVSTLELGDSALYLCASSLRLAGVETQYFGPGTRLLVL.

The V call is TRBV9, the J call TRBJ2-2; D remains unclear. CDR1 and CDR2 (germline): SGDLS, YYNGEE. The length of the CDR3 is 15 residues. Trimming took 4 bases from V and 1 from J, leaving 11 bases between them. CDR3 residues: CASSTPDMNTGELFF. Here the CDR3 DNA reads TGTGCCAGCAGCACCCCAGACATGAACACCGGGGAGCTGTTTTTT.

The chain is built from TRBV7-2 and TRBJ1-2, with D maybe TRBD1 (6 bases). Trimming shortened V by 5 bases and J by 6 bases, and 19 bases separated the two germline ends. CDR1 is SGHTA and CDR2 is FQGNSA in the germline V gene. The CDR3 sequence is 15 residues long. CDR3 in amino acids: CASSPPVRQGNGYTF. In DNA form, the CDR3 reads TGTGCCAGCAGCCCTCCTGTGAGGCAGGGGAATGGCTACACCTTC.

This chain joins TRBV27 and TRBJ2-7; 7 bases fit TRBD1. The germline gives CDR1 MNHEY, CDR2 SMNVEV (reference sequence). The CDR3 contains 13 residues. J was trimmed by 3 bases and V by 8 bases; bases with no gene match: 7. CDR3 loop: CASWSGQLYEQYV. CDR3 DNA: TGTGCCAGCTGGTCGGGACAGCTCTACGAGCAGTACGTC.

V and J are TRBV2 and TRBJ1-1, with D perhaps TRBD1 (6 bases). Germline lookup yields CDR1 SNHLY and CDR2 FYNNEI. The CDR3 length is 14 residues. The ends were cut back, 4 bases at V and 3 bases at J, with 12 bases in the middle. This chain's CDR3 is CASSVRGRDTEAFF. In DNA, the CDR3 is TGTGCCAGCAGTGTCAGGGGCAGGGACACTGAAGCTTTCTTT.

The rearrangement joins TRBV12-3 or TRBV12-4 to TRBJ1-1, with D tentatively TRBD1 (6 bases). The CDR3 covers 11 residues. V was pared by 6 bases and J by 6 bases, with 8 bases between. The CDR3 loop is CASSNRAEAFF. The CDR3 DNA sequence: TGTGCCAGCAGCAACAGGGCTGAAGCTTTCTTT.